Below, one T cell receptor (beta chain) is given with its context. Its target is not known. The germline V gene encodes CDR1 SGHTS and CDR2 YDEGEE. The CDR3 is 13 amino acids. V dropped 6 bases and J dropped 5; count of bases not matched to a gene: 8. Measured with immunoSEQ multiplex PCR; TCRdb has only the in-frame clones, and not every one. The sample holds roughly 75,000 clones, about 82% seen once. The data are from a study of cytomegalovirus exposure and HLA in healthy donors. Overall study results and limits: Subsequent analysis of the 120 or so validation repertoires found a tendency for first-cohort TCR clusters to co-occur.

The chain recombines TRBV5-8 with TRBJ2-7; 7 nucleotides align to TRBD1. Sequenced material: PBMCs. This receptor was identified in a young man in good health and CMV-seronegative. The CDR3: CASKGQNSDEQYF. The CDR3 nucleotides read TGTGCCAGCAAGGGACAGAATTCCGACGAGCAGTACTTC.